This T cell receptor (beta chain) was observed in a study of tumor-infiltrating lymphocytes in localized non-small cell lung cancer. Sequencing was performed with immunoSEQ multiplex PCR; in TCRdb, only in-frame clones are kept and a portion is missing. The sample records 20,000 or so clones, just under 75% being singletons. V lost 4 bases, J lost 4 bases, and 8 bases stayed unmatched. Germline V gene sequence: CDR1 SGHRS, CDR2 YFSETQ. This CDR3 is 14 amino acids long. The V call is TRBV5-1, the J call TRBJ2-7, with TRBD1 matching 7 bases. Sequencing input: lung tumor tissue. The receptor's source is a human donor with non-small cell lung cancer. The CDR3 bases are TGCGCCAGCAGCCCGGGACAGATGAGTTACGAGCAGTACTTC. Translating it yields CASSPGQMSYEQYF.